The clone carrying this T cell receptor (beta chain) was counted once. In the original workflow: Reference gene primers were amplified, and this amplification served to estimate nucleated cell counts. The assay was immunoSEQ multiplex PCR, and TCRdb's table has in-frame clones only and misses some. The V and J calls and clone size come from that table; D and trimming were worked out from the DNA. This sample carries about 330,000 clones, about 85% of them seen once, and the ten largest clones take under 6%. Recovery among Cohort 3 donors was established by two negative PCRs, clearance, or symptom resolution. The CDR3 spans 18 residues. Germline CDR1 and CDR2: SGHTA and FQGNSA. The ends lost 1 base at V and 0 bases at J; junction bases unmatched: 6. These data originate in a study of blood T cell repertoires in COVID-19. Study overall: The study drew acute and convalescent COVID-19 samples from the United States, Italy and Spain. From T cells, B-cell-depleted T cells, or PBMCs came the material, which was cDNA or gDNA.

This TCR came from a woman aged 30 to 39 who had recovered from COVID-19. The J gene is TRBJ1-6, the V gene TRBV7-2, with 7 positions matching TRBD1. Specimen: PBMCs or T cells enriched from blood (not recorded which). CDR3 protein: CASSLVRPGGSYNSPLHF. CDR3 DNA: TGTGCCAGCAGCTTAGTCCGTCCAGGGGGCTCCTATAATTCACCCCTCCACTTT.